This T cell receptor (beta chain) is from a study of T cells in Graves' hyperthyroidism and ophthalmopathy. Points from the study as a whole: The model anticipated ophthalmopathy a median around 6 months pre-onset.

Regions amplified from RNA transcripts were the TCR beta CDR3 regions. The TCR CDR3 first-round RT-PCR relied on the HTBI primer set. TCRdb re-derived calls from the multiplex PCR reads in MiXCR, one entry per CDR3 protein. The repertoire holds 480,000 or so distinct CDR3 sequences, with around 50% as singletons. Comment on this clonotype: Its target is not known.

The specimen was peripheral blood or thyroid tissue (not recorded which). This clonotype originated in an adult woman with Graves' disease, either hyperthyroidism or ophthalmopathy (not recorded which).

The CDR3 DNA sequence: TGTGCCAGCAGCCCTCGAGGCCCAGCCCAGGACAGGAGCTCGGAGGGGGGCTACACCTTC. Amino acids: CASSPRGPAQDRSSEGGYTF. The chain carries TRBV7-3 and TRBJ1-2; 7 positions agree with TRBD1. The V gene's germline CDR1 is SGHTA and CDR2 FQGTGA. J was trimmed by 8 bases and V by 5 bases; bases with no gene match: 29. This CDR3 spans 20 amino acids.